This T cell receptor beta chain was recorded in a study of response to subunit inactivated influenza vaccine. Notes on the study in general: Only a handful of new T cells, the authors suggested, are recruited with each seasonal influenza vaccination.

This clonotype was seen a few times. What it binds is not known. MiXCR was run by TCRdb on the RT-PCR reads, yielding one entry per CDR3 protein. The profile covers approximately 500,000 distinct CDR3 sequences, with 14% appearing a single time and over 8.5% taken by the ten largest. Sequencing was performed on PBMCs from blood, taken about 11 days after vaccination. This clonotype was sampled from a man aged 50-59 years who received an inactivated influenza vaccine.

The CDR3 is CASSSWVELRETQYF. DNA of the CDR3: TGTGCCAGCAGCTCCTGGGTTGAGTTGAGGGAGACCCAGTACTTC. V is TRBV11-2 and J is TRBJ2-5; D remains unclear. The V end was cut by 4 bases, the J end by 5 bases, with 17 bases between. Germline V gene sequence: CDR1 SGHAT, CDR2 FQNNGV. The CDR3 sequence is 15 residues long.